The 11 T cell receptor beta chains below were found in one sample sequenced in a study of T cells in Graves' hyperthyroidism and ophthalmopathy. What was amplified from RNA transcripts were TCR beta CDR3 regions. HTBI primers were used for first-round RT-PCR of the TCR CDR3. TCRdb redid the calling of the multiplex PCR reads with MiXCR, one entry per CDR3 protein. Among about 400,000 distinct CDR3 sequences listed, more than 13% were seen once. Sequencing was carried out using blood. All receptors come from a man aged 50-59 years with Graves' ophthalmopathy.

Remarks on this clonotype: Germline is not matched at one junction end, which may reflect a read error. The CDR3 here is CVSSPLGGTPSREQFF. The CDR3 DNA follows: TGTGTCAGCAGCCCACTCGGGGGGACCCCTTCTCGTGAGCAGTTCTTC. This chain joins TRBV11-1 and TRBJ2-1; 7 nucleotides align to TRBD2. The CDR3 consists of 16 residues. CDR1 and CDR2 from the germline V gene are SGHAT and FQDESV (reference sequence).

The chain uses TRBV20-1 and TRBJ2-5, with 14 bases lining up with TRBD2. Per germline, CDR1 DFQATT and CDR2 SNEGSKA (reference sequence). V shed 6 bases and J 4 bases; nucleotides not matched to a gene: 7. This CDR3 has 15 residues. CDR3 DNA sequence: TGCAGTGCCCTGACTAGCGGGAGGGGGAGAGAGACCCAGTACTTC. Translating gives CSALTSGRGRETQYF.

The sample holds one count of this clonotype. Sequence at one end of the junction differs from germline and may be a read error. V is TRBV7-9 and J is TRBJ2-1, with a tentative D call TRBD2 (5 bases). CDR1 is SEHNR and CDR2 is FQNEAQ in the germline V gene (reference sequence). The CDR3 is 21 amino acids. The CDR3: CASSLARLPKLSAPSYNKQFF. For the CDR3, the DNA is TGTGCCAGCAGCTTAGCGCGGTTACCCAAACTTAGCGCCCCCTCCTACAATAAGCAGTTCTTC.

Ten or more counts support this clonotype. Here the CDR3 reads CAWSIGGYQPQHF. The CDR3 region has the DNA TGTGCCTGGAGCATCGGGGGTTATCAGCCCCAGCATTTT. The J gene is TRBJ1-5, the V gene TRBV30; D is possibly TRBD1 (5 bases). The V gene's germline CDR1 is GTSNPN and CDR2 SVGIG (reference sequence). The CDR3 runs to 13 residues. V was trimmed by 3 bases and J by 5 bases, leaving 11 bases between them.

In this sample, this clonotype turned up many times. V and J are TRBV29-1 and TRBJ2-5, with D maybe TRBD2 (6 bases). The CDR3 covers 15 residues. From germline, CDR1 is SQVTM and CDR2 ANQGSEA. Trimming removed 1 base at V and 5 bases at J, with 17 bases between. CDR3 loop: CSVEVLGGARETQYF. The CDR3 DNA follows: TGCAGCGTTGAAGTCTTAGGAGGGGCCAGGGAGACCCAGTACTTC.

On this clonotype: Just one base apart from a much larger clone, this may be a read error. The chain is built from TRBV7-9 and TRBJ2-7; 7 bases are a match to TRBD1. This CDR3 comprises 14 residues. The germline V gene encodes CDR1 SEHNR and CDR2 FQNEAQ (reference sequence). The V segment lost 5 bases and the J segment 5 bases; nucleotides outside the gene matches: 9. The CDR3 coding sequence is TGTGCCAGCAGCCTCACGACAGGGATCAACGAGCAGTACTTC. It specifies CASSLTTGINEQYF.

This clonotype has a handful of counts. The rearrangement links TRBV9 to TRBJ2-5; 12 nucleotides match TRBD2. With V trimmed by 4 bases and J by 5 bases, 18 bases remained unmatched. Germline V lookup: CDR1 SGDLS, CDR2 YYNGEE. CDR3 length: 19 residues. The CDR3 coding sequence is TGTGCCAGCAGCCCCCGCACGAAAGGACTAGCGGGAATGTGGGAGACCCAGTACTTC. It translates to CASSPRTKGLAGMWETQYF.

This clonotype occurred many times. This chain connects TRBV12-3 or TRBV12-4 to TRBJ2-5; possibly TRBD2 for D (5 bases). V was clipped by 8 bases and J by 9 bases, with 22 bases between them. The CDR3 consists of 14 residues. The CDR3 spells CASCSGSGSEAQYF. The CDR3 bases are TGTGCCAGCTGTTCGGGGAGTGGAAGTGAGGCCCAGTACTTC.

This clonotype was picked up many times. The rearrangement uses TRBV20-1 and TRBJ2-1; D may be TRBD1 or TRBD2 (6 bases each). Looked up from germline, CDR1 is DFQATT and CDR2 is SNEGSKA (reference sequence). Trimming took off 3 bases at V and 4 bases at J, with 16 bases between the two ends. CDR3 length: 15 residues. The CDR3 loop reads CSASRGRDEYNEQFF. The CDR3 nucleotides are TGCAGTGCTAGCCGGGGGCGGGATGAGTACAATGAGCAGTTCTTC.

This clonotype has ten or more counts. This chain uses TRBV12-3 or TRBV12-4 with TRBJ2-3, with 10 positions matching TRBD2. The CDR3 consists of 18 residues. Trimming at V came to 7 bases and at J to 9 bases, leaving 22 bases not matched to a gene. CDR3: CASTTPGTSATHGGTQYF. The CDR3 DNA sequence: TGTGCCAGCACCACCCCCGGGACTAGCGCAACCCACGGGGGGACGCAGTATTTT.

The gene calls are TRBV4-1 and TRBJ2-7; TRBD2 agrees at 9 bases. V lost 4 bases and J lost 3; bases outside the gene matches: 4. Germline V lookup: CDR1 MGHRA, CDR2 YSYEKL. The CDR3 contains 14 residues. For the CDR3, the DNA is TGCGCCAGCAGCCGGACTAGCGAATACTACGAGCAGTACTTC. It yields the protein CASSRTSEYYEQYF.